These T cell receptor beta chains were read from a single sample in a study of shared clonotypes between healthy human individuals. Using immunoSEQ multiplex PCR, the repertoire was profiled, and TCRdb retains in-frame clones only, with some absent. The table shows about a million clones, with approximately 80% occurring only once. The sample consisted of memory CD4+ T cells sorted from blood. The receptors shown here come from a man younger than 30 in good health. CDR3s leave out the opening cysteine and the closing phenylalanine or tryptophan. D genes are given only for firm matches.

TRBV7-7,-,ASSSREHNEQF
TRBV9,-,ASSSGTRSYNEQF
TRBV6-6,-,ASSYGSRSYEQY
TRBV7-9,-,ASSASGGNTIY
TRBV5-1,-,ASSLAGQGNTIY
TRBV5-8,-,ASTPRGVSSYEQY
TRBV28,TRBD1,ASSVPGQINEKLF
TRBV5-1,TRBD1,ASSGGQGDTEAF
TRBV5-8,-,ASSLVRQGNTEAF
TRBV5-6,TRBD2,ASSLGLENIQY
TRBV2,-,ASNERTSYNEQF
TRBV6-5,-,ASSYTNTYGYT
TRBV30,-,AWSQRNQPQH
TRBV5-4,-,ASSLDRVTEAF
TRBV6-1,-,ASRGGPRGSTEAF
TRBV6-5,-,ASSYQRVNYGYT
TRBV27,-,ASSSGGLSYGYT
TRBV11-2,TRBD1,ASSLNTRGPETQY
TRBV4-3,-,ASSQDSGNQPQH
TRBV2,TRBD2,ASSESSGGKETQY
TRBV20-1,-,SAREGNIQY
TRBV7-9,TRBD1,ASSLARGQLITDTQY
TRBV5-1,-,ASSPEGWYEQY
TRBV13,-,ASSLGGILSREQY
TRBV28,TRBD1,ASLTGGYQPQH
TRBV7-2,TRBD2,ASSYSGGAVETQY
TRBV7-2,TRBD2,ASRLVAGVYPNYEQY
TRBV4-3,-,ASSQKRVYGTYTAGYT
TRBV5-6,-,ASSLGGWRTYNEQF
TRBV9,-,ASSRGHPGTGELF
TRBV10-3,TRBD1,AISPGQTYEQY
TRBV4-3,TRBD1,ASSQDRQGGEQY
TRBV10-3,-,AIGNVQNTGELF
TRBV18,-,ASSPPSLQETQY
TRBV5-1,-,ASAKTGQGEKLF
TRBV7-2,TRBD2,ASSLQAGGRETQY
TRBV2,-,ASSYRDQNTGELF
TRBV2,TRBD1,ASNTAGGTNGYT
TRBV7-8,TRBD1,ASSSTGTGAFDKA
TRBV4-3,-,ASSQDGPRQFDIQY
TRBV23-1,TRBD2,ASSQSGGRTDTQY
TRBV19,TRBD1,ASSPTWTGEDGYT
TRBV6-1,-,ASSPQTDTQY
TRBV20-1,-,SAAEGGPQY
TRBV7-3,-,ASSQWGGEKLF
TRBV4-2,-,ASSQVTGRLYNEQF
TRBV4-1,-,ASSQEGTGVGQPQH
TRBV29-1,TRBD1,SAKQGAGREAF
TRBV5-4,TRBD1,ASSPPTGNGYT
TRBV7-8,TRBD1,ASSLESGTGNYEQY
TRBV10-1,-,ASSESSRTDTQY
TRBV11-2,-,ASSLAKTNYGYT
TRBV5-1,TRBD1,ASGSSGQNTDTQY
TRBV19,TRBD2,ASSSSGIAKNIQY
TRBV25-1,-,ASSDPGLNEKLF
TRBV18,TRBD2,ASSLGTSGINEQF
TRBV25-1,TRBD1,ASTKGANTEAF
TRBV28,-,ASSFLGPAI
TRBV9,TRBD2,ASSVATVAGRNEQF
TRBV4-3,-,ASRGPNEQF